This TCR beta chain was documented in a study of shared clonotypes between healthy human individuals. Investigators divided CD4+ cells into CD45RA+ naive and CD45RA-negative memory subsets. V lost 5 bases and J 11 bases, leaving 9 bases between the germline ends. Per the germline V gene, CDR1 is MDHEN and CDR2 is SYDVKM. The CDR3 contains 11 residues. The assay was immunoSEQ multiplex PCR, and TCRdb's table has in-frame clones only and misses some. The sample holds about 2.4 million clones, over 85% seen once. This chain joins TRBV28 and TRBJ1-4; possible D gene TRBD1, 5 bases. This TCR was sampled from a man aged 18 to 35 in good health. Some clones in this sample may be carry-over from other donors' samples. The specimen was naive CD4+ T cells from PBMCs. The subset here: CD45RA+ positively selected. CDR3 loop: CASSRQWKLFF. The CDR3 coding sequence is TGTGCCAGCAGTAGACAGTGGAAACTGTTTTTT.